These 21 T cell receptor beta chains share one sample of origin, sequenced in a study of Graves' ophthalmopathy and Graves' hyperthyroidism. Amplified TCR beta CDR3 regions were obtained using RNA transcripts as template. The first-round RT-PCR employed HTBI primers together with the Qiagen OneStep RT-PCR kit. A multiplex PCR was then performed as the second round. Using its own MiXCR run on the multiplex PCR reads, TCRdb lists one record per CDR3 protein. Among just over 600,000 distinct CDR3 sequences, 20% to 25% were seen once, and the ten largest hold approximately 6.9%. Sequences were obtained from peripheral blood. Receptor source: a woman aged 18-29 years with stable Graves' hyperthyroidism. Some clones in this sample may be carry-over from other donors' samples.

This clonotype was recorded once. The rearrangement uses TRBV6-5 and TRBJ2-7; 8 bases agree with TRBD1. Trimming took 0 bases from V and 3 from J; bases not matched to a gene: 7. Germline V gives CDR1 MNHEY, CDR2 SVGAGI. The CDR3 covers 16 residues. The CDR3 DNA follows: TGTGCCAGCAGTTACTCGGGGACAGGAGGGTTCTACGAGCAGTACTTC. Its translation is CASSYSGTGGFYEQYF.

This clonotype showed up many times. This chain uses TRBV6-4 with TRBJ1-3; TRBD1 is a possible D gene (5 bases). Germline V gene sequence: CDR1 MRHNA, CDR2 SNTAGT. This CDR3 has 14 residues. V lost 0 bases to trimming and J lost 3 bases, with 6 bases between them. The CDR3 protein is CASSDSGVGNTIYF. CDR3 sequence (DNA): TGTGCCAGCAGTGACTCAGGGGTTGGAAACACCATATATTTT.

CDR3 sequence reads: CASSVEGTQETQYF. In nucleotides, the CDR3 is TGTGCCAGCAGTGTCGAAGGGACCCAAGAGACCCAGTACTTC. The chain recombines TRBV12-3 or TRBV12-4 with TRBJ2-5; possibly TRBD1 or TRBD2 for D (5 bases each). V lost 5 bases and J lost 1, with 11 bases in between. CDR3 size: 14 residues.

The rearrangement links TRBV20-1 to TRBJ2-2; perhaps TRBD2 as D (5 bases). CDR1 is DFQATT, CDR2 SNEGSKA, per germline (reference sequence). CDR3 length: 16 amino acids. V was trimmed by 3 bases and J by 2 bases, leaving 16 bases between them. The DNA for the CDR3 is TGCAGTGCTAGGCCGCCGGCGAGCGGTAACACCGGGGAGCTGTTTTTT. Its translation is CSARPPASGNTGELFF.

A single count supports this clonotype. The chain's CDR3 is CASSYGRPYSNQPQHF. In DNA, the CDR3 is TGTGCCAGCAGTTATGGCAGACCGTATAGCAATCAGCCCCAGCATTTT. V usage is TRBV6-5 and J usage is TRBJ1-5; D is undetermined. The V and J ends lost 3 bases and 0 bases respectively, with 12 bases between them. Germline CDR1 and CDR2: MNHEY and SVGAGI. The CDR3 consists of 16 residues.

This clonotype showed up many times. V usage is TRBV20-1 and J usage is TRBJ2-7, with D possibly matching TRBD1 (6 bases). This CDR3 comprises 15 residues. CDR1 is DFQATT, CDR2 SNEGSKA, per germline (reference sequence). V was pared by 0 bases and J by 5 bases, with 17 bases between. The DNA for the CDR3 is TGCAGTGCTAGAGATGTCCTTATACAGGGAGACGAGCAGTACTTC. Protein sequence: CSARDVLIQGDEQYF.

The table lists this clonotype with a few counts. A much more abundant neighbour one base away suggests this may be a read error. The genes are TRBV20-1 and TRBJ1-1; 10 bases line up with TRBD1. Per the germline V gene, CDR1 is DFQATT and CDR2 is SNEGSKA (reference sequence). The CDR3 is made up of 15 amino acids. CDR3 DNA: TGCAGTGCTGGACAGGGGGGGAGGTGGGACACTGAAGCTTGCTTT. Amino acid sequence: CSAGQGGRWDTEACF.

The chain couples TRBV6-1 to TRBJ2-5; perhaps TRBD2 as D (6 bases). The germline V and J ends were trimmed by 6 bases and 6 bases, with 14 bases remaining between them. Per the germline V gene, CDR1 is MNHNS and CDR2 is SASEGT. CDR3 size: 13 residues. For the CDR3, the DNA is TGTGCCAGCAGGCGGGGAGTAAGGCAGACCCAGTACTTC. The encoded protein is CASRRGVRQTQYF.

This clonotype has a handful of counts. The rearrangement joins TRBV18 to TRBJ1-4, with D perhaps matching TRBD1 (5 bases). Between the trimmed V and J ends, which lost 5 bases and 4 bases, there was a span of 11 bases. The CDR3 consists of 14 residues. From germline, CDR1 is KGHSH and CDR2 LQKENI. DNA for the CDR3: TGTGCCAGCTCAACGGGGCAAAATAATGAAAAACTGTTTTTT. Translated: CASSTGQNNEKLFF.

This clonotype was seen at least ten times. The rearrangement joins TRBV20-1 to TRBJ2-5, with 7 bases identical to TRBD2. Trimming cost V 6 bases and J 1 base; bases outside gene matches: 5. Germline loops: CDR1 DFQATT, CDR2 SNEGSKA (reference sequence). The CDR3 loop spans 13 amino acids. CDR3: CSARGDAQETQYF. CDR3 in DNA: TGCAGTGCCCGGGGGGACGCCCAAGAGACCCAGTACTTC.

This clonotype was counted only a few times. The chain is built from TRBV6-5 and TRBJ2-5; D ambiguous. Germline-derived CDR1 and CDR2 are MNHEY and SVGAGI. The CDR3 sequence is 15 residues long. The V and J ends lost 0 bases and 0 bases respectively, with 8 bases between them. CDR3 amino acids: CASSYSTRDQETQYF. CDR3 DNA: TGTGCCAGCAGTTACTCGACCCGAGACCAAGAGACCCAGTACTTC.

In this sample, this clonotype turned up many times. This chain uses TRBV3-1 with TRBJ1-2; 7 bases align to TRBD1. This CDR3 spans 15 amino acids. Trimming cost V 0 bases and J 4 bases; bases outside gene matches: 5. The germline V gene has CDR1 LGHDT and CDR2 YNNKEL (reference sequence). The CDR3 nucleotides are TGTGCCAGCAGCCAAGAGACAGGGCTAACCTATGGCTACACCTTC. Translating gives CASSQETGLTYGYTF.

As to this clonotype: A much more abundant neighbour one base away suggests this may be a read error. This CDR3 is missing its conserved last phenylalanine or tryptophan, likely due to a read error. V is TRBV12-3 or TRBV12-4 and J is TRBJ2-5; D unclear. V lost 5 bases and J 0 bases, leaving 7 bases between the germline ends. The CDR3 has 13 residues. The CDR3 DNA follows: TGTGCCAGCAGTACCCGGGACCAAGAGACCCAGTACCTC. Translation gives CASSTRDQETQYL.

As for this clonotype: Just one base apart from a much larger clone, this may be a read error. The rearrangement joins TRBV5-1 to TRBJ2-7; no reliable D call. The V gene lost 0 bases and the J gene lost 3 bases, with 7 bases spanning the gap. From germline, CDR1 is SGHRS and CDR2 YFSETQ. The CDR3 contains 13 residues. DNA of the CDR3: TGCGCCAGCAGCTTGGTAACAGACTACGAGCAGTACTTC. Translation gives CASSLVTDYEQYF.

This clonotype was recorded at least ten times. The rearrangement uses TRBV20-1 and TRBJ2-7, with unresolved D. Germline lookup yields CDR1 DFQATT and CDR2 SNEGSKA (reference sequence). Trimming removed 6 bases from V and 6 bases from J, with 18 bases in between. The CDR3 extends over 13 amino acids. The CDR3 DNA reads TGCAGTGCCCAGCCCCCTGGACCCACCGAGCAGTACTTC. Translation: CSAQPPGPTEQYF.

The J gene is TRBJ2-7, the V gene TRBV2; 8 bases map to TRBD1. This CDR3 has 17 residues. J was trimmed by 2 bases and V by 6 bases; bases with no gene match: 15. Germline assignment: CDR1 SNHLY and CDR2 FYNNEI. The CDR3 DNA reads as TGTGCCAGCAGAAGGGCAGGGGGCGAATTCGGGCCCTACGAGCAGTACTTC. Translating it yields CASRRAGGEFGPYEQYF.

This chain uses TRBV6-1 with TRBJ2-7; 13 bases map to TRBD2. V lost 5 bases, J lost 2 bases, and 6 bases stayed unmatched. Germline V gene sequence: CDR1 MNHNS, CDR2 SASEGT. The CDR3 sequence is 16 residues long. CDR3 residues: CASSRTSGGSTYEQYF. The CDR3 coding sequence is TGTGCCAGCAGTCGGACTAGCGGGGGTTCCACCTACGAGCAGTACTTC.

The rearrangement joins TRBV6-5 to TRBJ1-2, with D hard to call. The CDR3 runs to 15 residues. The germline gives CDR1 MNHEY, CDR2 SVGAGI. With 2 bases removed from V and 2 bases from J, the gap between germline ends came to 12 bases. DNA of the CDR3: TGTGCCAGCAGTTACACTCCGTCCCACAACTATGGCTACACCTTC. Translating gives CASSYTPSHNYGYTF.

CDR3 sequence reads: CAWSVPHLLATGTGELFF. The DNA for the CDR3 is TGTGCCTGGAGTGTCCCACACTTACTAGCTACTGGTACCGGGGAGCTGTTTTTT. The chain recombines TRBV30 with TRBJ2-2, with D possibly TRBD2 on 6 matching bases. This CDR3 is built from 18 residues. The germline CDR1 and CDR2 sequences are GTSNPN and SVGIG (reference sequence). V lost 0 bases and J 5 bases, leaving 22 bases between the germline ends. The whole variable domain, remainder taken from reference TRBV30 and TRBJ2-2, is SQTIHQWPATLVQPVGSPLSLECTVEGTSNPNLYWYRQAAGRGLQLLFYSVGIGQISSEVPQNLSASRPQDRQFILSSKKLLLSDSGFYLCAWSVPHLLATGTGELFFGEGSRLTVL.

This clonotype was seen repeatedly, ten times or more. The J gene is TRBJ1-2, the V gene TRBV12-3 or TRBV12-4; D remains unclear. The ends were cut back, 2 bases at V and 7 bases at J, with 8 bases in the middle. This CDR3 spans 12 amino acids. CDR3 nucleotide sequence: TGTGCCAGCAGTTTAATAGGAACTGGCTACACCTTC. It specifies CASSLIGTGYTF.

This clonotype came up many times. CDR3 coding DNA: TGTGCCACCAGCAGAGATCAAGGGTTCTCGGGTCAGCCCCAGCATTTT. Protein product: CATSRDQGFSGQPQHF. The chain is built from TRBV15 and TRBJ1-5; D uncertain. The germline V gene has CDR1 LNHNV and CDR2 YYDKDF (reference sequence). V was clipped by 0 bases and J by 6 bases, with 15 bases between them. This CDR3 is built from 16 residues.